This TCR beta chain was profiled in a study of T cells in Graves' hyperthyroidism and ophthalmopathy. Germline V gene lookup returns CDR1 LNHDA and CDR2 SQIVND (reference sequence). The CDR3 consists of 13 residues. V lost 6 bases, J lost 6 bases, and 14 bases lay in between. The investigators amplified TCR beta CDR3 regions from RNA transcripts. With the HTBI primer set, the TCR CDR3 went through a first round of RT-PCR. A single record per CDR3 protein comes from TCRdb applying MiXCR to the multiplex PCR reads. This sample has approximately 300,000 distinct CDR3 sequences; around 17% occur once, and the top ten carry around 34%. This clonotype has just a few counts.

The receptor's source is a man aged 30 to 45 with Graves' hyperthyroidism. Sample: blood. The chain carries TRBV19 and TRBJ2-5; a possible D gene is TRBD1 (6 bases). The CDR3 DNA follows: TGTGCCAGTAGCGACACACAGGGCCAGACCCAGTACTTC. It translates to CASSDTQGQTQYF. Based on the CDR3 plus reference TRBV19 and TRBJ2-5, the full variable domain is DGGITQSPKYLFRKEGQNVTLSCEQNLNHDAMYWYRQDPGQGLRLIYYSQIVNDFQKGDIAEGYSVSREKKESFPLTVTSAQKNPTAFYLCASSDTQGQTQYFGPGTRLLVL.